The 17 T cell receptor beta chains listed next were all sequenced from one sample in a study of prognosis after radiotherapy for stage I lung cancer. TCR beta CDR3 was amplified from genomic DNA by two-round multiplex PCR. Initially, in first-round PCR, primers specific to each TRBV and TRBJ gene were used. MiXCR, applied by TCRdb to the multiplex PCR reads, yields one record per CDR3 protein. Of 25,000 to 35,000 distinct CDR3 sequences detected, less than 35% appear once; the ten largest clones hold around 35%. Sample: PBMCs, taken before or after stereotactic body radiation therapy (not recorded which). These receptors came from a donor of 50 years or more with non-small cell lung cancer.

In its sample, this clonotype was seen many times. The rearrangement joins TRBV12-3 or TRBV12-4 to TRBJ1-1; possibly TRBD1 for D (6 bases). V was shortened by 5 bases and J by 4 bases, with 11 bases between the two germline ends. There are 13 residues in the CDR3. The DNA for the CDR3 is TGTGCCAGCAGTCCACAGGGCGGCACTGAAGCTTTCTTT. It translates to CASSPQGGTEAFF.

Details on this clonotype: Possible read error: a much larger clone is one base away. This chain connects TRBV4-2 to TRBJ2-1; D is ambiguous. The germline CDR1 and CDR2 sequences are LGHNA and YNFKEQ. The CDR3 is made up of 15 amino acids. V shed 1 base and J shed 5 bases, with 12 bases lying between them. CDR3 nucleotides: TGTGCCAGCAGCCAAGCCTGCGGTACTAACAATGAGCAGTTCTTC. Protein: CASSQACGTNNEQFF.

Comment on this clonotype: A read error may produce the germline difference seen at one junction end. The rearrangement joins TRBV6-2 or TRBV6-3 to TRBJ2-1, with TRBD2 identical over 8 bases. The CDR3 has 14 amino acids. CDR1 MNHEY and CDR2 SVGEGT come from the germline V gene. The CDR3 reads CVSTREGYYNEQFF. The CDR3 DNA sequence: TGTGTCAGCACCCGGGAGGGGTACTACAATGAGCAGTTCTTC.

As regards this clonotype: It is likely a read error: a sequence one base away is far more abundant. The chain combines TRBV28 with TRBJ2-2; D is unresolved. The end of the DNA aligns better with TRBJ1-5, so the J call may be wrong. The length of the CDR3 is 14 residues. Germline-derived CDR1 and CDR2 are MDHEN and SYDVKM. CDR3 coding DNA: TGTGCCAGCAGTATGACCTCCCCCAATCAGCCCCAGCATTTT. This gives the protein CASSMTSPNQPQHF.

This rearrangement joins TRBV19 to TRBJ2-2; D is possibly TRBD2 (5 bases). V lost 9 bases to trimming and J lost 5 bases, with 19 bases between them. CDR3 length: 15 amino acids. Germline V gene lookup returns CDR1 LNHDA and CDR2 SQIVND (reference sequence). This CDR3 is CASQTLWGETGELFF. CDR3 DNA: TGTGCCAGCCAAACCCTCTGGGGAGAGACCGGGGAGCTGTTTTTT. The full variable domain, with the rest looked up from reference TRBV19 and TRBJ2-2, is DGGITQSPKYLFRKEGQNVTLSCEQNLNHDAMYWYRQDPGQGLRLIYYSQIVNDFQKGDIAEGYSVSREKKESFPLTVTSAQKNPTAFYLCASQTLWGETGELFFGEGSRLTVL.

This clonotype was observed at least ten times. The rearrangement joins TRBV4-1 to TRBJ2-3, with 12 bases fitting TRBD2. V trimming: 1 base; J trimming: 7 bases; junction bases outside the gene matches: 3. The CDR3 has 15 amino acids. Germline lookup yields CDR1 MGHRA and CDR2 YSYEKL. DNA for the CDR3: TGCGCCAGCAGCCAAGGACTAGCGGGAGTATATACGCAGTATTTT. This sequence encodes CASSQGLAGVYTQYF.

This clonotype was seen at least ten times. The chain carries TRBV20-1 and TRBJ2-5; 10 bases agree with TRBD2. CDR3 length: 16 residues. CDR1 and CDR2 (germline): DFQATT, SNEGSKA (reference sequence). The V segment lost 1 base and the J segment 5 bases; nucleotides outside the gene matches: 10. The CDR3 nucleotides are TGCAGTGCTAGAGCTACTAGCGGGGTTGGCAGGGAGACCCAGTACTTC. It specifies CSARATSGVGRETQYF.

A word on this clonotype: This sequence may be a read error, since a much larger clone differs from it by one base. This chain connects TRBV6-1 to TRBJ1-4; D call uncertain. The germline V gene has CDR1 MNHNS and CDR2 SASEGT. The CDR3 has 15 residues. This CDR3 is CANSPTGVPNEKLFF. The CDR3 nucleotides read TGTGCCAACAGTCCGACCGGAGTCCCTAATGAAAAACTGTTTTTT.

Concerning this clonotype: This likely stems from a read error, as it lies one base from a far larger clone. V usage is TRBV6-9 and J usage is TRBJ2-1, with 8 nucleotides matching TRBD2. This CDR3 has 19 residues. From germline, CDR1 is MNHGY and CDR2 SVAAGI. The trim removed 3 bases at V and 3 bases at J, leaving 16 bases unmatched. The DNA of the CDR3 is TGTGCCAGCAGTTACTCTGAACTGAGCGGGAGAATATACTACAATGAGCAGTTCTTC. Amino acid sequence: CASSYSELSGRIYYNEQFF.

This clonotype was recorded many times. The chain carries TRBV6-1 and TRBJ1-5, with D unclear. Per germline, CDR1 MNHNS and CDR2 SASEGT. This CDR3 spans 15 amino acids. V shed 7 bases and J shed 2 bases, with 15 bases lying between them. The CDR3 sequence is CASTPVRQGNQPQHF. In nucleotides, the CDR3 is TGTGCCAGCACCCCTGTGCGGCAAGGCAATCAGCCCCAGCATTTT.

The chain couples TRBV12-3 or TRBV12-4 to TRBJ2-7; tentatively, D is TRBD2 (6 bases). This CDR3 has 13 residues. V was trimmed by 6 bases and J by 2 bases, leaving 11 bases between them. The CDR3 here is CASRRGSAYEQYF. The CDR3 DNA sequence: TGTGCCAGCAGACGGGGGTCGGCCTACGAGCAGTACTTC.

This clonotype was recorded many times. CDR3 sequence reads: CASSPRDGNQETQYF. CDR3 in DNA: TGTGCCAGCAGTCCCCGGGACGGAAACCAAGAGACCCAGTACTTC. The V gene is TRBV12-3 or TRBV12-4, the J gene TRBJ2-5; the D call may be TRBD1 or TRBD2 (5 bases each). The CDR3 has 15 amino acids. V lost 5 bases and J 0 bases, leaving 13 bases between the germline ends.

Regarding this clonotype: One base away lies a much larger clone, so this may be a sequencing read error. The CDR3 region is CASSLKPWTSGRSERNEQFF. The CDR3 DNA reads TGTGCCAGCAGCTTAAAGCCCTGGACTAGCGGGAGGTCCGAGCGCAATGAGCAGTTCTTC. The J gene is TRBJ2-1, the V gene TRBV7-3; 14 bases are a match to TRBD2. The CDR3 loop spans 20 amino acids. J gave up 6 bases and V 1 base, and 14 bases lay outside the gene matches. The germline V gene encodes CDR1 SGHTA and CDR2 FQGTGA.

This clonotype has at least ten counts. The J gene is TRBJ2-1, the V gene TRBV6-4; 13 nucleotides align to TRBD2. Losses at the gene ends were 4 bases for V and 6 bases for J; bases not matched to a gene: 3. CDR1 and CDR2 (germline): MRHNA, SNTAGT. This CDR3 comprises 15 residues. CDR3 nucleotide sequence: TGTGCCAGCAGTGTTGGACTAGCGGGAGTCAATGAGCAGTTCTTC. This codes for CASSVGLAGVNEQFF.

This clonotype was observed at least ten times. The genes are TRBV5-1 and TRBJ2-2; D uncertain. Germline V gene data show CDR1 as SGHRS and CDR2 as YFSETQ. The V and J ends lost 6 bases and 6 bases respectively, with 9 bases between them. The CDR3 is 12 residues long. CDR3 region: CASNIGPGELFF. The CDR3 bases are TGCGCCAGCAACATAGGTCCCGGGGAGCTGTTTTTT.

Details on this clonotype: One end of the junction fails to match germline, which may point to a read error. The chain combines TRBV19 with TRBJ2-7, with D unclear. Germline values: CDR1 LNHDA, CDR2 SQIVND (reference sequence). The CDR3 consists of 13 residues. The CDR3 bases are TGTGCCAGTAGGGGTCAGTGGGCCCACGAGCATTACTTC. The encoded protein is CASRGQWAHEHYF.

The chain links TRBV6-1 to TRBJ1-1, with D perhaps TRBD1 (5 bases). There are 15 residues in the CDR3. CDR1 and CDR2 (germline): MNHNS, SASEGT. Deletions cut 6 bases from V and 3 bases from J, with 17 bases between. CDR3 loop: CASSLGGVLDTEAFF. CDR3 bases: TGTGCCAGCAGCCTTGGAGGGGTTCTGGACACTGAAGCTTTCTTT.